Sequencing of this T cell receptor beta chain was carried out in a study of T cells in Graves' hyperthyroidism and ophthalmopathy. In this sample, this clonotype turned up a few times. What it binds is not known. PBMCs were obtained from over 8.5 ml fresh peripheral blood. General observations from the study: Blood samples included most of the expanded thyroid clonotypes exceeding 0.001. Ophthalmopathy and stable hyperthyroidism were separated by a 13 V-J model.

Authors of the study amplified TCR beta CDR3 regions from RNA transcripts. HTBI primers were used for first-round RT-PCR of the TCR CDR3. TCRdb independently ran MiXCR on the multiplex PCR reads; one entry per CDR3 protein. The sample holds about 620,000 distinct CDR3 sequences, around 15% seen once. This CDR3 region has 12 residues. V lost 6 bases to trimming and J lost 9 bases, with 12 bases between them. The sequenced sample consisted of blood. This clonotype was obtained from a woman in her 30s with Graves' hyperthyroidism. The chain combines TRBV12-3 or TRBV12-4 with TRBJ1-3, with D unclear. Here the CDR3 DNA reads TGTGCCAGCAGCCTCCCCCCGGGCACCATATATTTT. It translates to CASSLPPGTIYF.